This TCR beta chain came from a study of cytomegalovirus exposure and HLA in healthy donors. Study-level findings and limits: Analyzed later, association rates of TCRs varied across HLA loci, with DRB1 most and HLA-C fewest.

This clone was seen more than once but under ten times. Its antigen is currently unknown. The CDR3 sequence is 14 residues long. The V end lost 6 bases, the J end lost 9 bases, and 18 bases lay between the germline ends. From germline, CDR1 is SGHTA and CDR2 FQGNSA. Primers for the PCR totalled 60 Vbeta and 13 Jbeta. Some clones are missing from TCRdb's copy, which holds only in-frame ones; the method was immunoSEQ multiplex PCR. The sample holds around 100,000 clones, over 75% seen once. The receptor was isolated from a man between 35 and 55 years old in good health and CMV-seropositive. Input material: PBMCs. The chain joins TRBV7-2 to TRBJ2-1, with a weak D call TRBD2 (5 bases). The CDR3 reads CASRQTRVGGEQFF. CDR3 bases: TGTGCCAGCAGACAAACTAGGGTCGGAGGTGAGCAGTTCTTC.